The entry below gives a single T cell receptor beta chain sequence along with its context. Its matching antigen is unknown. There are 15 residues in the CDR3. The germline CDR1 and CDR2 sequences are SGHNT and YENEEA. The J segment lost 4 bases and the V segment lost 4 bases, leaving 5 bases of the junction unmatched. CD8 cells regarded as naive lacked CD45RO, were positively chosen for CCR7, and omitted terminally differentiated effector memory CD45RA+ cells. This sample is part of a study of shared clonotypes between healthy human individuals. Study-level findings and limits: Clonotypes which were not shared had lower generation probabilities than clonotypes that all four donors shared. Despite large depth, sorted-subset datasets appeared incompletely sequenced.

The assay was carried out at the deep level. Assay: immunoSEQ multiplex PCR; the TCRdb copy retains only in-frame clones and omits some. Found here are about 2.2 million clones, just over 90% of them singletons; the top ten hold under 2%. Sequenced sample: naive CD8+ T cells from PBMCs. The clonotype was recovered from a man between 18 and 29 years old in good health. Some clones in this sample may be carry-over from other donors' samples. This rearrangement joins TRBV11-3 to TRBJ2-1; the match to TRBD1 covers 9 bases. DNA for the CDR3: TGTGCCAGCAGCTACGGGACAGGGTTTTACAATGAGCAGTTCTTC. Translation: CASSYGTGFYNEQFF.